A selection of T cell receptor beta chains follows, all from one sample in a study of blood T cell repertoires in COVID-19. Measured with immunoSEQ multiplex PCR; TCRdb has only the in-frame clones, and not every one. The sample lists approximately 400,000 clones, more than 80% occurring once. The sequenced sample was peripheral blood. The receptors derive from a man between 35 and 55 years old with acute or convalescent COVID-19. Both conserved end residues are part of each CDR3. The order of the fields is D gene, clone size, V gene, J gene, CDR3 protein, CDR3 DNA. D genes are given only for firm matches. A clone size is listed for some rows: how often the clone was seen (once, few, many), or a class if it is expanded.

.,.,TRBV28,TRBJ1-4,CASSLSRFQGDEKLFF,TGTGCCAGCAGTTTAAGCAGATTCCAGGGTGATGAAAAACTGTTTTTT
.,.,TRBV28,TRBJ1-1,CASSLTSRGRENTEAFF,TGTGCCAGCAGTTTAACCTCCAGGGGACGAGAGAACACTGAAGCTTTCTTT
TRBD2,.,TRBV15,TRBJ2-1,CATSRDPTSGSSYNEQFF,TGTGCCACCAGCAGAGACCCGACGAGCGGGAGCTCCTACAATGAGCAGTTCTTC
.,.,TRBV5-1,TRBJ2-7,CASSITAGAYEQYF,TGCGCCAGCAGCATAACGGCAGGGGCCTACGAGCAGTACTTC
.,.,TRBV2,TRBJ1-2,CASRGGTPPPIYGYTF,TGTGCCAGCAGGGGGGGGACACCACCCCCTATCTATGGCTACACCTTC
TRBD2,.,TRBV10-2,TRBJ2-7,CASSGAGSGNEQYF,TGCGCCAGCAGTGGAGCGGGGAGCGGGAACGAGCAGTACTTC
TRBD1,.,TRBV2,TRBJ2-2,CASSEQGSGELFF,TGTGCCAGCAGCGAACAGGGGTCCGGGGAGCTGTTTTTT
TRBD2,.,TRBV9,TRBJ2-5,CASSTGGSGAQETQYF,TGTGCCAGCAGCACGGGGGGGAGCGGGGCTCAAGAGACCCAGTACTTC
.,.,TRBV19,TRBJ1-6,CASTPEGDWGSPLHF,TGTGCCAGTACCCCTGAGGGGGATTGGGGGTCACCCCTCCACTTT
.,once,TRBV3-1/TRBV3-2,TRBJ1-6,CASSQGHLNSPLHF,TGTGCCAGCAGCCAAGGGCACCTTAATTCACCCCTCCACTTT
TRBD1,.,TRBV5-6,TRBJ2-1,CASSSGTGAGDEQFF,TGTGCCAGCAGCTCCGGGACAGGGGCAGGGGATGAGCAGTTCTTC
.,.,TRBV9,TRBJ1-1,CASSVGPGIMNTEAFF,TGTGCCAGCAGCGTAGGTCCGGGGATAATGAACACTGAAGCTTTCTTT
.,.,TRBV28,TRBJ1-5,CASSLVRVGQPQHF,TGTGCCAGCAGTCTGGTGAGGGTAGGGCAGCCCCAGCATTTT
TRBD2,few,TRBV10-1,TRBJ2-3,CASQGLETSTDTQYF,TGCGCCAGCCAGGGACTAGAGACTAGCACAGATACGCAGTATTTT
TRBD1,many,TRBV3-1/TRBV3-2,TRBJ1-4,CASSQDLAQGVEKLFF,TGTGCCAGCAGCCAAGATCTTGCACAGGGGGTTGAAAAACTGTTTTTT
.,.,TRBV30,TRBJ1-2,CAWSDEVRSFGYTF,TGTGCCTGGAGTGACGAGGTTCGGAGCTTTGGCTACACCTTC
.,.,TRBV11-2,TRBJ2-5,CASSLGGLGQETQYF,TGTGCCAGCAGCTTAGGGGGGCTTGGCCAAGAGACCCAGTACTTC
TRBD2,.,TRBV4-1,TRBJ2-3,CASSQGSSVLAGGRSTDTQYF,TGCGCCAGCAGCCAAGGGTCTTCGGTGCTAGCGGGGGGGCGGAGCACAGATACGCAGTATTTT
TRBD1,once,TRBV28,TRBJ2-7,CASLTGTGNYEQYF,TGTGCCAGCCTCACCGGGACAGGGAACTACGAGCAGTACTTC
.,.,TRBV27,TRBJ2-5,CASSFVGGRRETQYF,TGTGCCAGCAGTTTCGTCGGGGGGCGACGGGAGACCCAGTACTTC
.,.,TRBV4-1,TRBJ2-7,CASSQFGEQYF,TGCGCCAGCAGCCAATTCGGCGAGCAGTACTTC
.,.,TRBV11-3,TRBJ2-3,CASSPAGGGRTDTQYF,TGTGCCAGCAGCCCCGCCGGCGGAGGTAGGACAGATACGCAGTATTTT
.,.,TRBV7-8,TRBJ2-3,CASSLAARPTDTQYF,TGTGCCAGCAGCTTAGCGGCTAGGCCGACAGATACGCAGTATTTT
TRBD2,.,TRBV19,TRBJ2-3,CASSGGLAGAPSTDTQYF,TGTGCCAGTAGTGGAGGACTAGCGGGGGCTCCTAGCACAGATACGCAGTATTTT
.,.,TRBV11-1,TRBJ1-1,CASVGHGAFF,TGTGCCAGCGTGGGGCATGGGGCTTTCTTT
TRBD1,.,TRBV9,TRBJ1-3,CASSAGGTGNGNTIYF,TGTGCCAGCAGCGCCGGGGGGACAGGGAACGGAAACACCATATATTTT
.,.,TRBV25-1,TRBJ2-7,CASSEFARAPDEQYF,TGTGCCAGCAGTGAATTTGCGAGGGCCCCCGACGAGCAGTACTTC
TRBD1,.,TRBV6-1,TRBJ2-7,CASSDKGQGTNEQYF,TGTGCCAGCAGTGATAAGGGACAGGGGACAAACGAGCAGTACTTC
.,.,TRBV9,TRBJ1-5,CASSVQGSSNQPQHF,TGTGCCAGCAGCGTACAGGGATCTAGCAATCAGCCCCAGCATTTT
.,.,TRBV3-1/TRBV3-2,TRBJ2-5,CASSQESRGLSTQYF,TGTGCCAGCAGCCAAGAAAGTAGGGGACTTTCGACCCAGTACTTC
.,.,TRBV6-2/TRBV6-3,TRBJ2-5,CASSSPPGLEKETQYF,TGTGCCAGCAGTTCCCCTCCGGGACTCGAAAAAGAGACCCAGTACTTC
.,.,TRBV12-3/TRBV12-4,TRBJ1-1,CASSPRQNTEAFF,TGTGCCAGCAGTCCCAGACAGAACACTGAAGCTTTCTTT
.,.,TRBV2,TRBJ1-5,CASSEALGAQPQHF,TGTGCCAGCAGTGAAGCGCTGGGCGCTCAGCCCCAGCATTTT
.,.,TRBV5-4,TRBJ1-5,CASSLAGGGQPQHF,TGTGCCAGCAGCTTGGCGGGAGGGGGTCAGCCCCAGCATTTT
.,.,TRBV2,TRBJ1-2,CASSEADSWGYTF,TGTGCCAGCAGTGAAGCGGATAGCTGGGGCTACACCTTC
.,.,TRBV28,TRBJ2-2,CASSLDGDPFTGELFF,TGTGCCAGCAGTTTAGACGGAGACCCCTTCACCGGGGAGCTGTTTTTT
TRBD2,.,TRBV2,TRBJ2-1,CASSEGLAIDEQFF,TGTGCCAGCAGTGAGGGACTAGCGATTGATGAGCAGTTCTTC
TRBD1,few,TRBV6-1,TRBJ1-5,CASSEPWGQPSQPQHF,TGTGCCAGCAGTGAGCCGTGGGGACAGCCGAGTCAGCCCCAGCATTTT
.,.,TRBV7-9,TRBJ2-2,CASSLVGVSTGELFF,TGTGCCAGCAGCTTAGTCGGGGTCTCTACCGGGGAGCTGTTTTTT
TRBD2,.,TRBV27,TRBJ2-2,CASSYVGGPPGELFF,TGTGCCAGCAGTTATGTGGGAGGGCCTCCCGGGGAGCTGTTTTTT
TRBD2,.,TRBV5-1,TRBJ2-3,CASSWIASGGATDTQYF,TGCGCCAGCAGCTGGATAGCTAGCGGGGGGGCTACAGATACGCAGTATTTT
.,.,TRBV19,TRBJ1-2,CASSVGPVYGYTF,TGTGCCAGTAGCGTGGGGCCTGTCTATGGCTACACCTTC
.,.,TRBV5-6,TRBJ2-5,CASSPPGLGETQYF,TGTGCCAGCAGCCCCCCCGGCCTCGGGGAGACCCAGTACTTC
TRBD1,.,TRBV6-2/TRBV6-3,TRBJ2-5,CASSLGQVQETQYF,TGTGCCAGCAGTTTAGGACAGGTCCAAGAGACCCAGTACTTC
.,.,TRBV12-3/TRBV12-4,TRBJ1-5,CASSMGGPQHF,TGTGCCAGCAGTATGGGGGGGCCCCAGCATTTT
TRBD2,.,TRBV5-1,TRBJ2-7,CASSLGLAGGAAYEQYF,TGCGCCAGCAGCTTGGGGCTAGCGGGGGGTGCAGCCTACGAGCAGTACTTC
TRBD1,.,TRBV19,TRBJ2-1,CASSTRQGRSHEQFF,TGTGCCAGTAGTACCAGACAGGGGCGCAGTCATGAGCAGTTCTTC
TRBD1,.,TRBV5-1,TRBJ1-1,CASSVGPGQGAVGAFF,TGCGCCAGCAGCGTAGGACCGGGACAGGGAGCAGTGGGAGCTTTCTTT
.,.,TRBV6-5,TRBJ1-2,CASEGGYGYTF,TGTGCCAGCGAAGGGGGTTATGGCTACACCTTC
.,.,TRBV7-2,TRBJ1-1,CASVKGVSLNTEAFF,TGTGCCAGCGTCAAGGGGGTTAGTTTGAACACTGAAGCTTTCTTT
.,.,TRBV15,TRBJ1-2,CATSRERPSNYGYTF,TGTGCCACCAGCAGAGAGAGGCCGTCTAACTATGGCTACACCTTC
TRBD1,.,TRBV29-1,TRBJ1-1,CSASGTVSEAFF,TGCAGCGCTTCCGGGACAGTGTCTGAAGCTTTCTTT
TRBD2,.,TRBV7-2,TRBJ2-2,CASSPRLAGGQRESGELFF,TGTGCCAGCAGCCCCAGACTAGCGGGGGGCCAACGGGAATCCGGGGAGCTGTTTTTT
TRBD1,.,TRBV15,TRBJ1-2,CATSRRGQGNYGYTF,TGTGCCACCAGCAGGAGGGGACAGGGTAACTATGGCTACACCTTC
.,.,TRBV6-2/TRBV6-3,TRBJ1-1,CASSATSGVTEAFF,TGTGCCAGCAGTGCCACATCAGGGGTAACTGAAGCTTTCTTT
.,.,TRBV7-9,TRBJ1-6,CASSREGHLNSPLHF,TGTGCCAGCAGCCGCGAGGGACACTTGAATTCACCCCTCCACTTT
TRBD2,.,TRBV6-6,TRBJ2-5,CAGGVSTEETQYF,TGTGCCGGGGGGGTGAGCACAGAAGAGACCCAGTACTTC